The 24 T cell receptor beta chains presented below share a single source sample, sequenced in a study of OX40 agonist ivuxolimab in advanced cancers. Sequenced by immunoSEQ multiplex PCR; TCRdb stores in-frame clones only, minus some. The sample holds over 65,000 clones, roughly four fifths seen once. Material: CD4+ or CD8+ T cells sorted from blood, obtained in a trial of the OX40 agonist ivuxolimab. The receptors here all came from an adult with an advanced solid tumor such as melanoma, head and neck, liver or kidney cancer.

The J gene is TRBJ2-1, the V gene TRBV27, with D possibly TRBD1 on 5 matching bases. The CDR3 loop spans 13 amino acids. Germline values: CDR1 MNHEY, CDR2 SMNVEV (reference sequence). The V end lost 3 bases, the J end lost 7 bases, and 10 bases lay between the germline ends. CDR3 residues: CASSFGKGNEQFF. The CDR3 DNA reads TGTGCCAGCAGTTTTGGGAAGGGGAATGAGCAGTTCTTC.

This chain connects TRBV2 to TRBJ2-2, with D possibly matching TRBD2 (5 bases). Per the germline V gene, CDR1 is SNHLY and CDR2 is FYNNEI. Trimming pared 7 bases from V and 2 bases from J, leaving 14 bases between. CDR3 size: 15 residues. The CDR3 here is CASNGVGANTGELFF. The CDR3 DNA reads as TGTGCCAGCAACGGGGTTGGTGCCAACACCGGGGAGCTGTTTTTT.

The chain joins TRBV27 to TRBJ2-5; TRBD2 matches at 10 bases. From germline, CDR1 is MNHEY and CDR2 SMNVEV (reference sequence). V shed 4 bases and J 9 bases; nucleotides not matched to a gene: 8. The CDR3 extends over 14 amino acids. The CDR3 DNA reads as TGTGCCAGCAGTTCGACTAGCGGGCTAGGGCCCCAGTACTTC. It codes for CASSSTSGLGPQYF.

J is TRBJ1-2 and V is TRBV4-1; the match to TRBD1 covers 9 bases. Per the germline V gene, CDR1 is MGHRA and CDR2 is YSYEKL. The CDR3 sequence is 16 residues long. V dropped 10 bases and J dropped 1; count of bases not matched to a gene: 13. The CDR3 DNA sequence: TGCGCCACCAGGTCCTACCGGGACAGGGATAACTATGGCTACACCTTC. Amino acid sequence: CATRSYRDRDNYGYTF.

In this sample, this clone turned up once. This rearrangement joins TRBV7-9 to TRBJ2-1, with D perhaps assigned TRBD1 or TRBD2 (5 bases each). V gave up 8 bases and J gave up 10 bases, with 15 bases separating them. CDR3 length: 12 residues. Germline CDR1 SEHNR, CDR2 FQNEAQ (reference sequence). CDR3: CASPLGAGEQFF. The CDR3 DNA reads TGTGCCAGCCCCTTAGGGGCGGGCGAGCAGTTCTTC.

The chain couples TRBV29-1 to TRBJ1-5; D might be TRBD1 (5 bases). This CDR3 is built from 12 residues. Per the germline V gene, CDR1 is SQVTM and CDR2 is ANQGSEA. V lost 4 bases and J 6 bases, leaving 10 bases between the germline ends. CDR3 residues: CSVGEGTQPQHF. In DNA form, the CDR3 reads TGCAGCGTTGGGGAGGGGACTCAGCCCCAGCATTTT.

CDR3 sequence: CASSQEQGRQESRKETQYF. CDR3 coding DNA: TGCGCCAGCAGCCAAGAGCAGGGGCGCCAAGAATCCCGCAAAGAGACCCAGTACTTC. The V and J genes are TRBV4-3 and TRBJ2-5; TRBD1 might be the D (6 bases). Germline values: CDR1 LGHNA, CDR2 YSLEER. This CDR3 is built from 19 residues. V lost 0 bases and J lost 3, with 23 bases in between.

The rearrangement links TRBV15 to TRBJ1-4, with D tentatively TRBD1 (6 bases). The germline V gene encodes CDR1 LNHNV and CDR2 YYDKDF (reference sequence). The CDR3 consists of 18 residues. V lost 0 bases, J lost 1 base, and 15 bases lay in between. The CDR3 loop reads CATSRDLAGAVTNEKLFF. The CDR3 DNA sequence: TGTGCCACCAGCAGAGATTTGGCGGGGGCAGTAACTAATGAAAAACTGTTTTTT.

V is TRBV28 and J is TRBJ1-4; D perhaps matches TRBD1 (6 bases). Trimming left V 1 base short and J 7 bases short, with 10 bases between. This CDR3 is 14 amino acids long. Looked up from germline, CDR1 is MDHEN and CDR2 is SYDVKM. The CDR3 region is CASSLSGDREKLFF. In nucleotides, the CDR3 is TGTGCCAGCAGTTTATCAGGGGACCGTGAAAAACTGTTTTTT.

The chain recombines TRBV5-4 with TRBJ1-1; 12 nucleotides line up with TRBD1. Germline V gene lookup returns CDR1 SGHNT and CDR2 YYREEE (reference sequence). This CDR3 is 15 amino acids long. The V segment lost 4 bases and the J segment 6 bases; nucleotides outside the gene matches: 7. The CDR3 loop is CASSEAGQGAAEAFF. The CDR3 DNA reads TGTGCCAGCAGCGAGGCGGGACAGGGGGCCGCTGAAGCTTTCTTT.

This chain connects TRBV19 to TRBJ2-7, with D unclear. Germline CDR1 and CDR2: LNHDA and SQIVND (reference sequence). There are 13 residues in the CDR3. The V and J ends lost 3 bases and 4 bases respectively, with 10 bases between them. The CDR3 loop reads CASSIRIPYEQYF. The CDR3 coding sequence is TGTGCCAGTAGTATCAGGATTCCGTACGAGCAGTACTTC.

The rearrangement joins TRBV19 to TRBJ1-3; a weak D match, TRBD1 (5 bases). Germline values: CDR1 LNHDA, CDR2 SQIVND (reference sequence). Trimming shortened V by 5 bases and J by 0 bases, and 14 bases separated the two germline ends. The CDR3 consists of 16 residues. CDR3 protein: CASSAPGRSSGNTIYF. CDR3 in DNA: TGTGCCAGTAGTGCTCCGGGACGCAGCTCTGGAAACACCATATATTTT. Using reference TRBV19 and TRBJ1-3 for the parts outside the CDR3, the full variable domain is DGGITQSPKYLFRKEGQNVTLSCEQNLNHDAMYWYRQDPGQGLRLIYYSQIVNDFQKGDIAEGYSVSREKKESFPLTVTSAQKNPTAFYLCASSAPGRSSGNTIYFGEGSWLTVV.

This chain uses TRBV4-2 with TRBJ2-7, with D tentatively TRBD1 (5 bases). This CDR3 is 15 amino acids long. From germline, CDR1 is LGHNA and CDR2 YNFKEQ. V was shortened by 1 base and J by 2 bases, with 12 bases between the two germline ends. The CDR3 protein is CASSQAATVTYEQYF. Written as DNA, the CDR3 is TGTGCCAGCAGCCAAGCGGCGACAGTCACCTACGAGCAGTACTTC.

This chain connects TRBV7-9 to TRBJ2-3; D uncertain. V was cut by 5 bases and J by 6 bases, with 18 bases left in between. Per the germline V gene, CDR1 is SEHNR and CDR2 is FQNEAQ (reference sequence). This CDR3 spans 15 amino acids. CDR3 DNA sequence: TGTGCCAGCAGCCTCGAGGCTCATAAAGGGGATACGCAGTATTTT. Its protein is CASSLEAHKGDTQYF.

The CDR3 reads CASSNPDGGGYTF. The CDR3 coding sequence is TGTGCCAGCAGCAACCCCGACGGGGGTGGCTACACCTTC. The gene calls are TRBV5-6 and TRBJ1-2; D is perhaps TRBD1 (5 bases). The CDR3 is made up of 13 amino acids. With 4 bases removed from V and 7 bases from J, the gap between germline ends came to 14 bases. Germline CDR1 is SGHDT and CDR2 is YYEEEE.

This clone occurred a few times. The chain uses TRBV15 and TRBJ2-5; 9 nucleotides align to TRBD2. This CDR3 is 15 amino acids long. After removal of 2 bases from V and 5 bases from J, the junction contained 6 bases not matched to a gene. Looked up from germline, CDR1 is LNHNV and CDR2 is YYDKDF (reference sequence). The CDR3 DNA reads TGTGCCACCAGCAGATCCCGGACTAGCGTCGAGACCCAGTACTTC. Its translation: CATSRSRTSVETQYF.

The chain is built from TRBV5-8 and TRBJ2-1, with 9 bases aligning to TRBD2. Per germline, CDR1 SGHTS and CDR2 YDEGEE. With 4 bases clipped from V and 5 bases from J, the junction kept 7 bases outside the gene matches. The CDR3 sequence is 15 residues long. The CDR3 bases are TGTGCCAGCAGCCCCGGGACTAGCAGAAACAATGAGCAGTTCTTC. Amino acids: CASSPGTSRNNEQFF.

The rearrangement links TRBV11-2 to TRBJ2-2; a possible D gene is TRBD2 (7 bases). Trimming left V 7 bases short and J 7 bases short, with 16 bases between. The V gene's germline CDR1 is SGHAT and CDR2 FQNNGV. The CDR3 sequence is 14 residues long. The CDR3 region is CASNPGGLGGELFF. The CDR3 DNA sequence: TGTGCCAGCAACCCCGGGGGGCTCGGCGGGGAGCTGTTTTTT.

The rearrangement joins TRBV19 to TRBJ2-7; maybe TRBD1 (5 bases). CDR3 size: 13 residues. With 5 bases removed from V and 5 bases from J, the gap between germline ends came to 13 bases. CDR1 is LNHDA and CDR2 is SQIVND in the germline V gene (reference sequence). This chain's CDR3 is CASSGRAVDEQYF. As DNA, the CDR3 is TGTGCCAGTAGTGGCAGGGCGGTTGACGAGCAGTACTTC.

The CDR3 region has the DNA TGTGCCAGCAGCGGGGGTAACACCGGGGAGCTGTTTTTT. Protein: CASSGGNTGELFF. This chain joins TRBV9 and TRBJ2-2, with D uncertain. The germline CDR1 and CDR2 sequences are SGDLS and YYNGEE. The V and J ends lost 3 bases and 2 bases respectively, with 5 bases between them. This CDR3 comprises 13 residues.

V is TRBV28 and J is TRBJ2-5, with TRBD2 matching over 8 bases. The ends lost 5 bases at V and 6 bases at J; junction bases unmatched: 11. The CDR3 consists of 15 residues. The germline gives CDR1 MDHEN, CDR2 SYDVKM. In DNA, the CDR3 is TGTGCCAGCAGTGCTCCCGGGACTAGTACGAAGACCCAGTACTTC. This sequence encodes CASSAPGTSTKTQYF.

This clone has only a few counts. This chain connects TRBV19 to TRBJ1-2; D possibly corresponds to TRBD1 (6 bases). The CDR3 runs to 11 residues. The germline V gene encodes CDR1 LNHDA and CDR2 SQIVND (reference sequence). The CDR3 loop reads CVARGNYGYTF. CDR3 nucleotide sequence: TGTGTAGCCAGGGGCAACTATGGCTACACCTTC.

The chain joins TRBV5-1 to TRBJ2-4, with D maybe TRBD1 (6 bases). Germline CDR1 and CDR2: SGHRS and YFSETQ. Trimming shortened V by 4 bases and J by 6 bases, and 20 bases separated the two germline ends. This CDR3 spans 16 amino acids. CDR3 protein: CASSDTTGWGINIQYF. The CDR3 DNA reads TGCGCCAGCAGCGACACAACAGGGTGGGGGATAAACATTCAGTACTTC.

The chain has TRBV30 and TRBJ2-3, with TRBD1 matching over 9 bases. This CDR3 region has 15 residues. Germline CDR1 GTSNPN, CDR2 SVGIG (reference sequence). The V segment lost 1 base and the J segment 4 bases; nucleotides outside the gene matches: 6. The CDR3, as DNA: TGTGCCTGGAGTGAGGGACAGGGAGGTGCAGATACGCAGTATTTT. It specifies CAWSEGQGGADTQYF.